These 27 T cell receptor beta chains were sequenced from one sample in a study of T cell changes during pregnancy in multiple sclerosis. The assay was immunoSEQ multiplex PCR, and TCRdb's table has in-frame clones only and misses some. Of about 79,000 clones in the sample, just over 90% are singletons; the top ten hold approximately 0.71%. The material sequenced was peripheral blood, taken in the second trimester of pregnancy. Source of these receptors: a female donor in good health, enrolled as a control in a pregnancy study.

The chain employs TRBV4-1 and TRBJ2-7, with D hard to call. The CDR3 sequence is 15 residues long. Trimming left V 1 base short and J 3 bases short, with 13 bases between. Germline-derived CDR1 and CDR2 are MGHRA and YSYEKL. The CDR3 region is CASSQVNTVGYEQYF. In DNA form, the CDR3 reads TGCGCCAGCAGCCAAGTTAACACAGTGGGCTACGAGCAGTACTTC.

Notes on this clone: The same CDR3 is also encoded by other DNA sequences in this sample. The chain has TRBV27 and TRBJ2-1, with TRBD2 identical over 8 bases. Germline CDR1 reads MNHEY; CDR2 reads SMNVEV (reference sequence). The CDR3 contains 14 residues. J gave up 3 bases and V 6 bases, and 4 bases lay outside the gene matches. Here the CDR3 DNA reads TGTGCCAGCAGCCCCGGGACTAGCTACAATGAGCAGTTCTTC. Translation: CASSPGTSYNEQFF.

V and J are TRBV30 and TRBJ1-2; D is uncertain. The CDR3 sequence is 14 residues long. The germline V and J ends were trimmed by 5 bases and 1 base, with 14 bases remaining between them. Looked up from germline, CDR1 is GTSNPN and CDR2 is SVGIG (reference sequence). CDR3 amino acids: CAWVPPEINYGYTF. The CDR3 nucleotides are TGTGCCTGGGTCCCCCCAGAAATTAACTATGGCTACACCTTC. Combining the CDR3 with reference TRBV30 and TRBJ1-2 gives the whole variable domain SQTIHQWPATLVQPVGSPLSLECTVEGTSNPNLYWYRQAAGRGLQLLFYSVGIGQISSEVPQNLSASRPQDRQFILSSKKLLLSDSGFYLCAWVPPEINYGYTFGSGTRLTVV.

This chain uses TRBV5-6 with TRBJ1-2; 10 bases align to TRBD1. Unmatched junction bases numbered 4, after V lost 2 bases and J lost 3 bases. The CDR3 has 15 residues. CDR1 and CDR2 from the germline V gene are SGHDT and YYEEEE. CDR3 amino acids: CASSFGQGVYYGYTF. CDR3 DNA sequence: TGTGCCAGCAGCTTCGGACAGGGGGTTTACTATGGCTACACCTTC.

This chain uses TRBV19 with TRBJ1-5; D is perhaps TRBD1 (6 bases). V was clipped by 0 bases and J by 5 bases, with 14 bases between them. Germline V gene sequence: CDR1 LNHDA, CDR2 SQIVND (reference sequence). The length of the CDR3 is 16 residues. The CDR3 bases are TGTGCCAGTAGTATAGAACTACAGGGTTCTTATCAGCCCCAGCATTTT. Protein: CASSIELQGSYQPQHF.

This sequence joins TRBV4-1 and TRBJ2-1, with 12 bases lining up with TRBD2. Germline CDR1 and CDR2: MGHRA and YSYEKL. The J segment lost 6 bases and the V segment lost 0 bases, leaving 6 bases of the junction unmatched. This CDR3 is built from 17 residues. The CDR3 sequence is CASSQDRSSGGANEQFF. CDR3 coding DNA: TGCGCCAGCAGCCAAGATCGTTCTAGCGGGGGGGCCAATGAGCAGTTCTTC.

The chain has TRBV4-1 and TRBJ2-2, with a tentative D call TRBD1 (6 bases). The V end was cut by 4 bases, the J end by 1 base, with 7 bases between. The CDR3 has 14 residues. Per the germline V gene, CDR1 is MGHRA and CDR2 is YSYEKL. Written as DNA, the CDR3 is TGCGCCAGCAGCCCGGGACAGAACACCGGGGAGCTGTTTTTT. Amino acid sequence: CASSPGQNTGELFF.

This chain uses TRBV25-1 with TRBJ1-1; D uncertain. V dropped 6 bases and J dropped 3 bases, with 11 bases sitting between them. The CDR3 spans 13 residues. Per germline, CDR1 MGHDK and CDR2 SYGVNS. The CDR3 spells CASRMNRDTEAFF. CDR3 DNA sequence: TGTGCCAGCAGAATGAACCGGGACACTGAAGCTTTCTTT.

The chain couples TRBV14 to TRBJ2-1; the match to TRBD2 covers 15 bases. V dropped 4 bases and J dropped 4; count of bases not matched to a gene: 5. The length of the CDR3 is 17 residues. Germline V gene sequence: CDR1 SGHDN, CDR2 FVKESK. The CDR3 nucleotides are TGTGCCAGCAGCCCGTGGACTAGCGGGGGGGCTTACAATGAGCAGTTCTTC. It is translated as CASSPWTSGGAYNEQFF.

CDR3 nucleotides: TGTGCCAGCAGCCCCGGGACTAGCTGGGAGACCCAGTACTTC. Amino acids: CASSPGTSWETQYF. The chain employs TRBV9 and TRBJ2-5, with TRBD2 matching over 9 bases. The CDR3 is made up of 14 amino acids. Losses at the gene ends were 4 bases for V and 5 bases for J; bases not matched to a gene: 6. Germline CDR1 and CDR2: SGDLS and YYNGEE.

The V gene is TRBV9, the J gene TRBJ2-7, with a possible D match to TRBD1 (6 bases). This CDR3 has 15 residues. V was clipped by 4 bases and J by 2 bases, with 16 bases between them. Germline V lookup: CDR1 SGDLS, CDR2 YYNGEE. DNA of the CDR3: TGTGCCAGCAGCTACCGACAGGACGACCCCTACGAGCAGTACTTC. Encoded protein: CASSYRQDDPYEQYF.

The CDR3 DNA is TGTGCCAGCTCACCGCTAGATTTCGGTGATGGCTACGAGCAGTACTTC. This sequence encodes CASSPLDFGDGYEQYF. This chain connects TRBV18 to TRBJ2-7; D ambiguous. Germline CDR1 is KGHSH and CDR2 is LQKENI. CDR3 length equals 16 residues. V lost 3 bases to trimming and J lost 3 bases, with 18 bases between them.

V gene TRBV4-1 combines with J gene TRBJ2-6; TRBD1 aligns across 9 bases. The CDR3 is 17 amino acids. In germline, CDR1 is MGHRA, CDR2 YSYEKL. V trimming: 0 bases; J trimming: 3 bases; junction bases outside the gene matches: 3. CDR3 region: CASSQEGQGFGANVLTF. Written as DNA, the CDR3 is TGCGCCAGCAGCCAAGAGGGACAGGGCTTTGGGGCCAACGTCCTGACTTTC.

The rearrangement uses TRBV2 and TRBJ1-3; D gene unclear. V was trimmed by 7 bases and J by 0 bases, leaving 16 bases between them. Germline CDR1 and CDR2: SNHLY and FYNNEI. CDR3 length equals 16 residues. CDR3 sequence: CASTREGRHSGNTIYF. CDR3 nucleotide sequence: TGTGCCAGCACCCGGGAGGGCCGTCACTCTGGAAACACCATATATTTT.

The V call is TRBV7-2, the J call TRBJ1-2; D may be TRBD1 (5 bases). Looked up from germline, CDR1 is SGHTA and CDR2 is FQGNSA. Trimming removed 1 base at V and 6 bases at J, with 9 bases between. The CDR3 consists of 13 residues. CDR3 residues: CASSLGGENGYTF. DNA of the CDR3: TGTGCCAGCAGCTTAGGGGGGGAAAATGGCTACACCTTC.

J is TRBJ1-5 and V is TRBV19; D gene ambiguous. The CDR3 covers 14 residues. The germline CDR1 and CDR2 sequences are LNHDA and SQIVND (reference sequence). Trimming took 3 bases from V and 7 from J, leaving 13 bases between them. The CDR3 coding sequence is TGTGCCAGTAGTATGAAAGGTTCGGGACAGCCCCAGCATTTT. Protein product: CASSMKGSGQPQHF.

The V gene is TRBV19, the J gene TRBJ2-7, with 8 bases fitting TRBD1. The V segment lost 1 base and the J segment 1 base; nucleotides outside the gene matches: 3. The CDR3 has 15 residues. Germline V CDR1 and CDR2: LNHDA, SQIVND (reference sequence). The CDR3 reads CASSIGTGLSYEQYF. CDR3 DNA: TGTGCCAGTAGTATAGGGACAGGGTTATCCTACGAGCAGTACTTC.

CDR3 loop: CASSYYRDRNEQYF. The CDR3 region has the DNA TGTGCCAGCAGTTACTACCGCGACAGGAACGAGCAGTACTTC. The genes are TRBV6-6 and TRBJ2-7; D is possibly TRBD1 (6 bases). Per germline, CDR1 MNHNY and CDR2 SVGAGI (reference sequence). Trimming shortened V by 1 base and J by 5 bases, and 12 bases separated the two germline ends. The CDR3 covers 14 residues.

This chain uses TRBV30 with TRBJ1-3; 9 bases fit TRBD1. Germline loops: CDR1 GTSNPN, CDR2 SVGIG (reference sequence). The CDR3 is made up of 15 amino acids. J lost 1 base, V lost 1 base, and 2 bases had no gene match. The CDR3 bases are TGTGCCTGGAGTGCCGGGACAGGGTCTGGAAACACCATATATTTT. Residues: CAWSAGTGSGNTIYF.

The V call is TRBV12-5, the J call TRBJ2-7; no clear D. The germline V and J ends were trimmed by 0 bases and 2 bases, with 11 bases remaining between them. Germline CDR1 LGHNT, CDR2 FRNRAP. The CDR3 spans 15 residues. CDR3 region: CASGLVTTVPYEQYF. As DNA, the CDR3 is TGTGCTAGTGGTTTGGTGACAACCGTACCCTACGAGCAGTACTTC.

The chain couples TRBV18 to TRBJ1-3; tentative D call: TRBD1 (5 bases). Per the germline V gene, CDR1 is KGHSH and CDR2 is LQKENI. This CDR3 is built from 15 residues. Trimming pared 0 bases from V and 4 bases from J, leaving 10 bases between. CDR3 sequence (DNA): TGTGCCAGCTCACCACCGGGGGGTTCCGGAAACACCATATATTTT. Translating it yields CASSPPGGSGNTIYF.

This chain connects TRBV7-2 to TRBJ2-3; 11 bases are a match to TRBD2. V dropped 2 bases and J dropped 3; count of bases not matched to a gene: 1. Germline V gene data show CDR1 as SGHTA and CDR2 as FQGNSA. The CDR3 loop spans 15 amino acids. CDR3 nucleotides: TGTGCCAGCAGCTTACTAGCGGGGGGTACAGATACGCAGTATTTT. Its protein product is CASSLLAGGTDTQYF. The full variable domain, completed using reference TRBV7-2 and TRBJ2-3, is GAGVSQSPSNKVTEKGKDVELRCDPISGHTALYWYRQSLGQGLEFLIYFQGNSAPDKSGLPSDRFSAERTGGSVSTLTIQRTQQEDSAVYLCASSLLAGGTDTQYFGPGTRLTVL.

The chain is built from TRBV11-2 and TRBJ2-5, with TRBD2 identical over 11 bases. Looked up from germline, CDR1 is SGHAT and CDR2 is FQNNGV. Trimming removed 1 base from V and 7 bases from J; junction bases left unmatched: 11. This CDR3 has 17 amino acids. CDR3 DNA: TGTGCCAGCAGCTTAGTGGTCGCTAGCGGGGGGCATGGGACCCAGTACTTC. Protein sequence: CASSLVVASGGHGTQYF.

V and J are TRBV4-1 and TRBJ1-2; D may be TRBD1 (5 bases). Per germline, CDR1 MGHRA and CDR2 YSYEKL. This CDR3 has 16 amino acids. Trimming removed 0 bases at V and 0 bases at J, with 11 bases between. The CDR3 sequence: CASSQDIRDSNYGYTF. The CDR3 DNA reads TGCGCCAGCAGCCAAGATATCAGGGATTCTAACTATGGCTACACCTTC.

The J gene is TRBJ2-2, the V gene TRBV4-3, with 8 bases fitting TRBD1. The germline gives CDR1 LGHNA, CDR2 YSLEER. There are 14 residues in the CDR3. V shed 4 bases, J shed 8 bases, and the junction held 6 bases outside the gene matches. CDR3 sequence: CASSRGQGGGELFF. The CDR3 DNA is TGCGCCAGCAGCCGCGGACAGGGCGGTGGGGAGCTGTTTTTT.

The rearrangement uses TRBV5-1 and TRBJ1-2; a possible D gene is TRBD1 (6 bases). The CDR3 has 14 residues. Germline assignment: CDR1 SGHRS and CDR2 YFSETQ. Between the trimmed V and J ends, which lost 5 bases and 7 bases, there was a span of 18 bases. In DNA, the CDR3 is TGCGCCAGCAGGCCAACAGGGTTGGATGCTGGCTACACCTTC. Translated, it gives CASRPTGLDAGYTF.

This chain connects TRBV7-3 to TRBJ1-2; TRBD1 agrees at 9 bases. Germline V gives CDR1 SGHTA, CDR2 FQGTGA. Germline trimming cut 5 bases from V and 8 bases from J; bases unmatched to any gene: 6. CDR3 length: 13 residues. CDR3 protein: CASSPGTGYGYTF. The CDR3 coding sequence is TGTGCCAGCAGCCCCGGGACAGGGTACGGCTACACCTTC.